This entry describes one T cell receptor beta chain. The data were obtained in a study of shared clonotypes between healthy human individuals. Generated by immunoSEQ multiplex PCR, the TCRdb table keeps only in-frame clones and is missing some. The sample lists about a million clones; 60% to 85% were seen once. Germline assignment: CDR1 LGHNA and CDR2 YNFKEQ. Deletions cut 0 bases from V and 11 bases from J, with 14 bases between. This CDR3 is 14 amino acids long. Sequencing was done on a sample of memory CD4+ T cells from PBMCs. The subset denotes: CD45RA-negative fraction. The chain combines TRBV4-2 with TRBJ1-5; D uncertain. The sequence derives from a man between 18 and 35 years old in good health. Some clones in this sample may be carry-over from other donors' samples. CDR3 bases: TGTGCCAGCAGCCAAGAGGGCGGCGCTGGGGCCCAGCATTTT. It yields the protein CASSQEGGAGAQHF.